What follows is one T cell receptor (beta chain) and its context. V shed 0 bases, J shed 6 bases, and the junction held 10 bases outside the gene matches. The germline V gene has CDR1 LGHNA and CDR2 YNFKEQ. The CDR3 length is 17 residues. TCRdb's table, derived via immunoSEQ multiplex PCR, lists solely in-frame clones and lacks some. The table includes some 40,000 clones, just over 85% detected once. The data were obtained in a study of blood T cell repertoires in COVID-19. Study summary: Spain, Italy and the United States supplied samples that represented acute and convalescent COVID-19.

This chain links TRBV4-2 with TRBJ2-7, with TRBD2 matching 11 bases. The sequenced material came from peripheral blood. The TCR was taken from a man between 35 and 55 years old with active COVID-19. As DNA, the CDR3 is TGTGCCAGCAGCCAAGACCCTGGGACTAGCGGAAGGGGCGAGCAGTACTTC. This codes for CASSQDPGTSGRGEQYF.